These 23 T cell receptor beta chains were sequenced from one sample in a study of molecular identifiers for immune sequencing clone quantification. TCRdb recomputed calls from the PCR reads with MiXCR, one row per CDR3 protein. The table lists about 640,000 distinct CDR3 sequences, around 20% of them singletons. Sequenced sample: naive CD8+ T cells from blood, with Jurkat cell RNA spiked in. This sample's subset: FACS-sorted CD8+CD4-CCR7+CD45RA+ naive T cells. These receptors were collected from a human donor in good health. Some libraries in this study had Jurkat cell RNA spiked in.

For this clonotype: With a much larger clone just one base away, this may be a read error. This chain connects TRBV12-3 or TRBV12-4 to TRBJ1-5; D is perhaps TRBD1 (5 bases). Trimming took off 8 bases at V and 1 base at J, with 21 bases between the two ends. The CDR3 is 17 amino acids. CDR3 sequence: CASAPGRGAGSNQPQHF. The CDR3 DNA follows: TGTGCCAGCGCACCGGGTCGAGGGGCGGGCAGCAATCAGCCCCAGCATTTT.

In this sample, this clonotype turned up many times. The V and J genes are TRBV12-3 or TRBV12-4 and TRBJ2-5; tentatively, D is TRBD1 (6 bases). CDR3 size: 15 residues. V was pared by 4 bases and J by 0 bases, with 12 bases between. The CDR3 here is CASSYRETYQETQYF. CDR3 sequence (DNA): TGTGCCAGCAGTTACAGGGAGACGTACCAAGAGACCCAGTACTTC.

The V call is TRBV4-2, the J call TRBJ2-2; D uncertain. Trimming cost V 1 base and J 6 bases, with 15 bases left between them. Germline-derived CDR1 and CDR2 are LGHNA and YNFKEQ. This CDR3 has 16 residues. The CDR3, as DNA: TGTGCCAGCAGCCAAGGTGTCCAAGCACCTCCCGGGGAGCTGTTTTTT. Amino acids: CASSQGVQAPPGELFF.

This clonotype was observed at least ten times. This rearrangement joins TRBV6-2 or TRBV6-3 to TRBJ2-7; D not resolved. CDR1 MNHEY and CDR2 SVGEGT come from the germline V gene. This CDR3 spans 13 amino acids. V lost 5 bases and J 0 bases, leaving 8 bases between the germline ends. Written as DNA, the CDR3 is TGTGCCAGCAGTACCTGGAGCTCCTACGAGCAGTACTTC. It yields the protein CASSTWSSYEQYF.

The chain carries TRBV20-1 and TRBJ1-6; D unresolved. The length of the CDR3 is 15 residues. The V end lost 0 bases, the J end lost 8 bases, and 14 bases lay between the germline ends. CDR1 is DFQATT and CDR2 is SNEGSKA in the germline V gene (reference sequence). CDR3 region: CSARDWRQVDSPLHF. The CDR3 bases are TGCAGTGCTAGAGATTGGCGCCAGGTAGATTCACCCCTCCACTTT.

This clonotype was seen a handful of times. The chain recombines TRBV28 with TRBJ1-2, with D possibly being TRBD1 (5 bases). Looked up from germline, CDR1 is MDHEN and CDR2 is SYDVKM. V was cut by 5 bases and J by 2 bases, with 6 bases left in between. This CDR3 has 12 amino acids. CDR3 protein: CASSRGNYGYTF. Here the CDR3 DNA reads TGTGCCAGCAGTAGGGGAAACTATGGCTACACCTTC.

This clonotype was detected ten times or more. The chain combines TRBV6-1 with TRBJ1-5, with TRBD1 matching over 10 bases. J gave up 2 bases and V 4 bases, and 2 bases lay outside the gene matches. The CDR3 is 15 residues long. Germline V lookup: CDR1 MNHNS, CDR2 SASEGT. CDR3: CASSADRGGNQPQHF. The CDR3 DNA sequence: TGTGCCAGCAGTGCGGACAGGGGGGGCAATCAGCCCCAGCATTTT.

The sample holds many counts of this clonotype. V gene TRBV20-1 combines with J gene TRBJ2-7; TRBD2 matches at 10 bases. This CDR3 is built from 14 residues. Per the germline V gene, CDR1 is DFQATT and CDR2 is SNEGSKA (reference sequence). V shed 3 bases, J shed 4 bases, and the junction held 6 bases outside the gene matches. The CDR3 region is CSARGSSGSYEQYF. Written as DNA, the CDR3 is TGCAGTGCTAGGGGGTCTAGCGGGAGTTACGAGCAGTACTTC.

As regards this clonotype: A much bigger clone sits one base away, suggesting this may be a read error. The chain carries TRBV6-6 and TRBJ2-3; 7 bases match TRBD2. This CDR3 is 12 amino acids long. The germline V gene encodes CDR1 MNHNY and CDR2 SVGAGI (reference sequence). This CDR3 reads CASHTAGDAQYF. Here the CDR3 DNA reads TGTGCCAGCCACACCGCGGGAGATGCGCAGTATTTT.

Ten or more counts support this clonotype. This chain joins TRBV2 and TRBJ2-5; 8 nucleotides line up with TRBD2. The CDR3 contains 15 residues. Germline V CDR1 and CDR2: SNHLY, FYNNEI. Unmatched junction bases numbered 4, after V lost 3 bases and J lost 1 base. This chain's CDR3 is CASSESLAGQETQYF. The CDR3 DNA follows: TGTGCCAGCAGTGAGTCCCTAGCGGGCCAAGAGACCCAGTACTTC. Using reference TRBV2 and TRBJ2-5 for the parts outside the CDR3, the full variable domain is EPEVTQTPSHQVTQMGQEVILRCVPISNHLYFYWYRQILGQKVEFLVSFYNNEISEKSEIFDDQFSVERPDGSNFTLKIRSTKLEDSAMYFCASSESLAGQETQYFGPGTRLLVL.

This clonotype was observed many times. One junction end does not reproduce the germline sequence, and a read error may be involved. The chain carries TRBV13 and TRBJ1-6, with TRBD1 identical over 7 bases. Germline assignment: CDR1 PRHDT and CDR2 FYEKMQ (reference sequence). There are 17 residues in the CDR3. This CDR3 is CASSLGQTGTAGSRLHF. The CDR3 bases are TGTGCCAGCAGCTTAGGCCAAACCGGGACAGCGGGGTCACGCCTCCACTTT.

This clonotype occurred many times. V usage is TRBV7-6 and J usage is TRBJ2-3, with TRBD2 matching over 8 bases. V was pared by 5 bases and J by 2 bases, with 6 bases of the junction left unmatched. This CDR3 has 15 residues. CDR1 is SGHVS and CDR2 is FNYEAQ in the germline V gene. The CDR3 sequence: CASSLEAGDTDTQYF. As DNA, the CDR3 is TGTGCCAGCAGCCTGGAAGCGGGAGACACAGATACGCAGTATTTT. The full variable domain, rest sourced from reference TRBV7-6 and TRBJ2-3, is GAGVSQSPRYKVTKRGQDVALRCDPISGHVSLYWYRQALGQGPEFLTYFNYEAQQDKSGLPNDRFSAERPEGSISTLTIQRTEQRDSAMYRCASSLEAGDTDTQYFGPGTRLTVL.

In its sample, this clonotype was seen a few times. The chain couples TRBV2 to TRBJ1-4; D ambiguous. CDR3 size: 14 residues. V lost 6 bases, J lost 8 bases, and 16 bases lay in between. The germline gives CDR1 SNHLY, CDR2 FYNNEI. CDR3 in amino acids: CASRDVLVGEKLFF. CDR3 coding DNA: TGTGCCAGCAGGGACGTTTTAGTGGGGGAAAAACTGTTTTTT.

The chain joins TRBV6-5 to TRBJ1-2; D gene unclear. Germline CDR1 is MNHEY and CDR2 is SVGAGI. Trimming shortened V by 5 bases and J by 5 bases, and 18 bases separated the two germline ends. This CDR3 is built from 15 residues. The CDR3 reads CASSPTGEGEYGYTF. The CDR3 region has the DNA TGTGCCAGCAGTCCGACGGGAGAGGGCGAATATGGCTACACCTTC.

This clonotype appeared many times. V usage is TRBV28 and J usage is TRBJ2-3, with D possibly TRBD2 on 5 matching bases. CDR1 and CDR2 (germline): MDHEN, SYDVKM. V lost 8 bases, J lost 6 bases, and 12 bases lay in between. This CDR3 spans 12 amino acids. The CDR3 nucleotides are TGTGCCAGCGGGAGTCGGCATGATACGCAGTATTTT. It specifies CASGSRHDTQYF.

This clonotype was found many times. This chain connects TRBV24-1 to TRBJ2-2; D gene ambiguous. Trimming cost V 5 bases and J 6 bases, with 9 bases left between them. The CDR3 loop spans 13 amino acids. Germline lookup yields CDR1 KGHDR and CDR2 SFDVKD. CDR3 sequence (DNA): TGTGCCACCAGTGGAAGGAGTTCCGGGGAGCTGTTTTTT. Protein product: CATSGRSSGELFF.

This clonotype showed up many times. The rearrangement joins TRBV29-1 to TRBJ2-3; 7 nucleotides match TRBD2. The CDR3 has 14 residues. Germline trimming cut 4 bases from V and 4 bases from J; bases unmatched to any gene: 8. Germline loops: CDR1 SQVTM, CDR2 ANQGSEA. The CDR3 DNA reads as TGCAGCGTTGTTCTCGCGGGAGAGTCAGATACGCAGTATTTT. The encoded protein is CSVVLAGESDTQYF.

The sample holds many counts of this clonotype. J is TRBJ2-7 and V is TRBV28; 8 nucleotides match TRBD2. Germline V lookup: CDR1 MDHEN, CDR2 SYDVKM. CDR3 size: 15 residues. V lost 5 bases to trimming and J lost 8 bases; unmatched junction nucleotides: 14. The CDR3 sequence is CASSPDSGMRVQQYF. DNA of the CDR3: TGTGCCAGCAGTCCCGATAGCGGGATGCGAGTCCAGCAGTACTTC.

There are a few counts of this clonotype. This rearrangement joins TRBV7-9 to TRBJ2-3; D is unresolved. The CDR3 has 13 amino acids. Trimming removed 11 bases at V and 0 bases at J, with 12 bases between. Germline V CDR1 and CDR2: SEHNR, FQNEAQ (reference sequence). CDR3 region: CASTSPSTDTQYF. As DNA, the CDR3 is TGTGCCTCCACCTCCCCTAGCACAGATACGCAGTATTTT.

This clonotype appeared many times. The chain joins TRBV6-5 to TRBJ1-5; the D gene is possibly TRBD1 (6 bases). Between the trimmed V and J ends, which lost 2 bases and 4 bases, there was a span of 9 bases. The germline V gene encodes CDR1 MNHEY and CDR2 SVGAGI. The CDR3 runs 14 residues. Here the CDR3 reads CASSYEGGNQPQHF. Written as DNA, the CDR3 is TGTGCCAGCAGTTACGAAGGGGGTAATCAGCCCCAGCATTTT.

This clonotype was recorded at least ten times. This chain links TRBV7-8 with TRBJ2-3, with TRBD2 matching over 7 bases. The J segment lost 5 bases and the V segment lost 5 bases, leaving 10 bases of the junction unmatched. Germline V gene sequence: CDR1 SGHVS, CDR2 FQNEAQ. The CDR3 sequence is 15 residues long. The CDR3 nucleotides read TGTGCCAGCAGCCCACGGGTAACTAGCGTAGATACGCAGTATTTT. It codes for CASSPRVTSVDTQYF.

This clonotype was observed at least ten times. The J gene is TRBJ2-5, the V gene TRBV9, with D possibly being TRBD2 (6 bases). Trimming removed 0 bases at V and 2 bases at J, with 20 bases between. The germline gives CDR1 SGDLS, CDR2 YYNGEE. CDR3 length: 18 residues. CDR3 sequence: CASSVEGRREYRQETQYF. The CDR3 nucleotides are TGTGCCAGCAGCGTAGAAGGGAGGAGGGAATATCGGCAAGAGACCCAGTACTTC.

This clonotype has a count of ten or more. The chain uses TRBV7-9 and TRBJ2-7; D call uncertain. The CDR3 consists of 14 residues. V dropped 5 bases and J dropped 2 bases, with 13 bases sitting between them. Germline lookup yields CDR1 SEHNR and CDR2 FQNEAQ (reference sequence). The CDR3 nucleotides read TGTGCCAGCAGCAACAGTTCCATGGCCTACGAGCAGTACTTC. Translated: CASSNSSMAYEQYF.